Presented here are 15 T cell receptor beta chains from one specimen sequenced in a study of identifying expanded T cells in peripheral blood. Libraries were prepared by immunoSEQ multiplex PCR; TCRdb keeps only in-frame clonotypes and omits some of them. The table has about 130,000 clones, around nine tenths seen once. The sample comprised blood. The receptors here all came from a person aged 18 to 69 in good health.

V is TRBV7-2 and J is TRBJ1-3; 8 bases fit TRBD1. Germline V gives CDR1 SGHTA, CDR2 FQGNSA. The CDR3 spans 15 residues. V trimming: 5 bases; J trimming: 0 bases; junction bases outside the gene matches: 3. Here the CDR3 reads CASSKQGDSGNTIYF. For the CDR3, the DNA is TGTGCCAGCAGCAAACAGGGGGACTCTGGAAACACCATATATTTT.

This chain uses TRBV4-2 with TRBJ2-4; D may correspond to TRBD1 or TRBD2 (5 bases each). The CDR3 sequence is 14 residues long. Germline V gene lookup returns CDR1 LGHNA and CDR2 YNFKEQ. V lost 1 base, J lost 6 bases, and 10 bases lay in between. This chain's CDR3 is CASSQGGTGNIQYF. The DNA of the CDR3 is TGTGCCAGCAGCCAAGGTGGGACGGGAAACATTCAGTACTTC.

In its sample, this clone was seen a few times. The chain combines TRBV5-1 with TRBJ2-7, with 11 nucleotides matching TRBD2. The CDR3 spans 14 residues. J was trimmed by 4 bases and V by 1 base; bases with no gene match: 1. Germline CDR1 and CDR2: SGHRS and YFSETQ. CDR3 region: CASSLTSGSYEQYF. CDR3 coding DNA: TGCGCCAGCAGCTTGACTAGCGGGAGTTACGAGCAGTACTTC.

This chain uses TRBV19 with TRBJ1-1; no reliable D call. With 7 bases removed from V and 0 bases from J, the gap between germline ends came to 12 bases. The length of the CDR3 is 14 residues. Per germline, CDR1 LNHDA and CDR2 SQIVND (reference sequence). DNA for the CDR3: TGTGCCAGTACGGGGAAGGGATTGAACACTGAAGCTTTCTTT. Translation: CASTGKGLNTEAFF.

The J gene is TRBJ1-5, the V gene TRBV28; D is unclear. Germline V gives CDR1 MDHEN, CDR2 SYDVKM. The CDR3 sequence is 13 residues long. Deletions cut 3 bases from V and 5 bases from J, with 8 bases between. The CDR3 protein is CASSLVGYQPQHF. The CDR3, as DNA: TGTGCCAGCAGTTTGGTGGGGTATCAGCCCCAGCATTTT.

The rearrangement links TRBV7-9 to TRBJ2-6; 7 nucleotides match TRBD1. The germline CDR1 and CDR2 sequences are SEHNR and FQNEAQ (reference sequence). V lost 8 bases to trimming and J lost 2 bases; unmatched junction nucleotides: 6. This CDR3 is 15 amino acids long. The CDR3 reads CASSDRIPGANVLTF. CDR3 bases: TGTGCCAGCTCGGACAGGATCCCTGGGGCCAACGTCCTGACTTTC. The variable domain in full, completed from reference TRBV7-9 and TRBJ2-6, reads DTGVSQNPRHKITKRGQNVTFRCDPISEHNRLYWYRQTLGQGPEFLTYFQNEAQLEKSRLLSDRFSAERPKGSFSTLEIQRTEQGDSAMYLCASSDRIPGANVLTFGAGSRLTVL.

The chain recombines TRBV2 with TRBJ2-6; possibly TRBD1 or TRBD2 for D (5 bases each). Germline V CDR1 and CDR2: SNHLY, FYNNEI. V was cut by 3 bases and J by 0 bases, with 12 bases left in between. The CDR3 extends over 17 amino acids. CDR3 residues: CASSDIGTGSGANVLTF. The CDR3, as DNA: TGTGCCAGCAGTGATATCGGGACGGGCTCTGGGGCCAACGTCCTGACTTTC.

The J gene is TRBJ2-7, the V gene TRBV4-1; 8 nucleotides line up with TRBD2. V shed 3 bases, J shed 2 bases, and the junction held 6 bases outside the gene matches. CDR3 length equals 15 residues. Germline V gene sequence: CDR1 MGHRA, CDR2 YSYEKL. The CDR3 sequence is CASSHVAGPTYEQYF. CDR3 nucleotides: TGCGCCAGCAGCCACGTAGCGGGACCTACCTACGAGCAGTACTTC.

The chain links TRBV28 to TRBJ1-1; the D is unclear. Germline V gene data show CDR1 as MDHEN and CDR2 as SYDVKM. The CDR3 has 10 residues. V was shortened by 8 bases and J by 6 bases, with 7 bases between the two germline ends. The CDR3 DNA reads TGTGCCAGCCGGGAGGCTGAAGCTTTCTTT. It is translated as CASREAEAFF.

The rearrangement links TRBV29-1 to TRBJ2-7; D not certain. This CDR3 is 13 amino acids long. V gave up 6 bases and J gave up 2 bases, with 14 bases separating them. CDR1 and CDR2 from the germline V gene are SQVTM and ANQGSEA. In nucleotides, the CDR3 is TGCAGCGTATCTAGGGCCGGGCCCTACGAGCAGTACTTC. Protein sequence: CSVSRAGPYEQYF.

V is TRBV4-2 and J is TRBJ2-2; TRBD2 might be the D (7 bases). The CDR3 runs 19 residues. CDR1 and CDR2 from the germline V gene are LGHNA and YNFKEQ. V lost 1 base, J lost 5 bases, and 23 bases lay in between. In DNA, the CDR3 is TGTGCCAGCAGCCAAGGGGTGTCACGTGGGGGGGCACGAACCGGGGAGCTGTTTTTT. Protein product: CASSQGVSRGGARTGELFF.

This clone was recorded only once. The V and J genes are TRBV19 and TRBJ1-1; D not certain. The CDR3 loop spans 12 amino acids. The V gene lost 6 bases and the J gene lost 1 base, with 6 bases spanning the gap. The V gene's germline CDR1 is LNHDA and CDR2 SQIVND (reference sequence). The CDR3 here is CASRQANTEAFF. CDR3 in DNA: TGTGCCAGTAGGCAGGCGAACACTGAAGCTTTCTTT.

The chain recombines TRBV5-1 with TRBJ2-5; 10 bases fit TRBD1. The CDR3 runs to 15 residues. V dropped 0 bases and J dropped 2; count of bases not matched to a gene: 1. CDR1 and CDR2 from the germline V gene are SGHRS and YFSETQ. Written as DNA, the CDR3 is TGCGCCAGCAGCTTGGCGGGACAGGGGCAAGAGACCCAGTACTTC. It codes for CASSLAGQGQETQYF.

J is TRBJ1-5 and V is TRBV18; no definite D call. Trimming took 0 bases from V and 1 from J, leaving 10 bases between them. CDR1 is KGHSH, CDR2 LQKENI, per germline. The CDR3 covers 16 residues. The CDR3 DNA is TGTGCCAGCTCACCACCGGGCACAGCAAGCAATCAGCCCCAGCATTTT. Amino acids: CASSPPGTASNQPQHF.

This chain links TRBV18 with TRBJ1-2; unclear D gene. The CDR3 runs to 13 residues. Germline-derived CDR1 and CDR2 are KGHSH and LQKENI. V lost 2 bases, J lost 8 bases, and 12 bases lay in between. CDR3 in DNA: TGTGCCAGCTCACCAACTGGACGTCACGGCTACACCTTC. Its protein product is CASSPTGRHGYTF. Full variable domain (outside the CDR3, taken from reference TRBV18 and TRBJ1-2): NAGVMQNPRHLVRRRGQEARLRCSPMKGHSHVYWYRQLPEEGLKFMVYLQKENIIDESGMPKERFSAEFPKEGPSILRIQQVVRGDSAAYFCASSPTGRHGYTFGSGTRLTVV.